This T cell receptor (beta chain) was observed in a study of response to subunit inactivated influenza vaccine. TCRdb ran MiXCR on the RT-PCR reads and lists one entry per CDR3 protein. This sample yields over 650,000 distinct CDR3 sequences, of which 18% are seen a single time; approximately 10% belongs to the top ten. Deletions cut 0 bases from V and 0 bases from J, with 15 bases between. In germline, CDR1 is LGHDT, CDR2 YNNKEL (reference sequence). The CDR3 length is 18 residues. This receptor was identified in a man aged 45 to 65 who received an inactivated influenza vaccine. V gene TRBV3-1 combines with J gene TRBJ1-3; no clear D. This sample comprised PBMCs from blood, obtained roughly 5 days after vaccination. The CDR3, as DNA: TGTGCCAGCAGCCAAGATACGAACTCTCCGAGCTCTGGAAACACCATATATTTT. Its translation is CASSQDTNSPSSGNTIYF.